This T cell receptor beta chain was found in a study of T cells after yellow fever vaccination. With 4 bases removed from V and 4 bases from J, the gap between germline ends came to 19 bases. From germline, CDR1 is LGHNA and CDR2 YNFKEQ. This CDR3 is built from 16 residues. For this clonotype: Its cognate antigen is unknown.

One entry per CDR3 protein, called by TCRdb with MiXCR from the 5' RACE reads. Of 450,000 to 650,000 distinct CDR3 sequences listed, 21% are singletons. Study-wide results and caveats: Researchers report a weaker secondary response that nonetheless peaked faster, day 5 versus 15.

This clonotype was sampled from a man between 18 and 35 years old who received the YFV17D yellow fever vaccine. Sequencing used PBMCs, obtained about 20 days after the first yellow fever vaccination. The V call is TRBV4-2, the J call TRBJ1-2, with D perhaps matching TRBD1 (5 bases). This CDR3 is CASSPLGGGDPYGYTF. As DNA, the CDR3 is TGTGCCAGCAGCCCCCTCGGGGGGGGTGACCCCTATGGCTACACCTTC.